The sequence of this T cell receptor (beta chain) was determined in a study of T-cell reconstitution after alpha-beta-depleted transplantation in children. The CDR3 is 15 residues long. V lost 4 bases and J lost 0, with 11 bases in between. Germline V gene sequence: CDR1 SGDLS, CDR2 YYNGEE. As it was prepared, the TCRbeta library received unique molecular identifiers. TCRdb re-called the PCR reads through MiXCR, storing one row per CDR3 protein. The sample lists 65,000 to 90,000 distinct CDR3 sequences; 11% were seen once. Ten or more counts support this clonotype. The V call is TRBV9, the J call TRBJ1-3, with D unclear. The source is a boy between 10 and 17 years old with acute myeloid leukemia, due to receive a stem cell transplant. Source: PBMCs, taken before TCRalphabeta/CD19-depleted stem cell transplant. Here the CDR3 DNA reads TGTGCCAGCAGCCCTTGGGGAAGCTCTGGAAACACCATATATTTT. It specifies CASSPWGSSGNTIYF.